The rows below give T cell receptor beta chains drawn from one sample of a study of PD-1 blockade in classical Hodgkin lymphoma. Generated by immunoSEQ multiplex PCR, the TCRdb table keeps only in-frame clones and is missing some. Of some 100,000 clones listed, about nine tenths are singletons. Material: peripheral blood mononuclear cells (PBMCs), obtained at baseline. These receptors were obtained from a human donor with classical Hodgkin lymphoma. The CDR3 runs from the conserved cysteine through the conserved F or W. D genes are given only for firm matches. Clone size is given for some rows only: seen once, a few or many times, or a class if the clone is expanded.

d_call,v_call,cdr3_length,j_call,clone_size,cdr3_aa,cdr3_nt
.,TRBV11-2,11,TRBJ2-1,.,CASSLVNEQFF,TGTGCCAGCAGCTTAGTTAATGAGCAGTTCTTC
.,TRBV28,14,TRBJ2-7,.,CASTDPGHSYEQYF,TGTGCCAGCACCGACCCTGGCCATTCCTACGAGCAGTACTTC
.,TRBV23-1,14,TRBJ2-7,once,CASSQTPGVREQYF,TGCGCCAGCAGCCAAACCCCGGGAGTTAGAGAGCAGTACTTC
TRBD1,TRBV6-5,12,TRBJ2-7,.,CARLRGPNEQYF,TGTGCCAGACTAAGGGGGCCGAACGAGCAGTACTTC
TRBD1,TRBV7-9,15,TRBJ1-5,.,CASSVGTGFNQPQHF,TGTGCCAGCAGCGTCGGGACAGGGTTTAATCAGCCCCAGCATTTT
.,TRBV14,12,TRBJ2-7,.,CASSRYTVEQYF,TGTGCCAGCAGCCGCTACACAGTCGAGCAGTACTTC
.,TRBV28,11,TRBJ2-3,.,CASSRLDTQYF,TGTGCCAGCAGCCGCCTCGATACGCAGTATTTT
TRBD1,TRBV7-3,16,TRBJ2-4,.,CASSPGDSLAKNIQYF,TGTGCCAGCAGCCCCGGGGACAGCTTAGCCAAAAACATTCAGTACTTC
TRBD2,TRBV29-1,12,TRBJ2-1,.,CSVFSGRPEQFF,TGCAGCGTTTTTAGCGGGAGGCCCGAGCAGTTCTTC
.,TRBV18,14,TRBJ2-7,.,CASSPREGSYEQYF,TGTGCCAGCTCACCGCGGGAAGGCTCGTACGAGCAGTACTTC
.,TRBV4-1,14,TRBJ2-7,.,CASSQVGSSYEQYF,TGCGCCAGCAGCCAAGTGGGTAGCTCCTACGAGCAGTACTTC
.,TRBV2,12,TRBJ2-6,.,CASSAGANVLTF,TGTGCCAGCAGTGCTGGGGCCAACGTCCTGACTTTC
.,TRBV6-1,16,TRBJ2-5,.,CASSEAVGGGQETQYF,TGTGCCAGCAGTGAAGCCGTCGGGGGAGGTCAAGAGACCCAGTACTTC
.,TRBV5-1,14,TRBJ2-5,.,CASSLATGRETQYF,TGCGCCAGCAGCTTGGCGACAGGGAGGGAGACCCAGTACTTC
.,TRBV25-1,14,TRBJ2-1,.,CASSEGGRANEQFF,TGTGCCAGCAGTGAGGGGGGCAGGGCGAATGAGCAGTTCTTC
TRBD1,TRBV19,15,TRBJ2-3,.,CASSKAATGDHTQYF,TGTGCCAGTAGTAAAGCGGCCACAGGGGACCATACGCAGTATTTT
TRBD1,TRBV5-1,14,TRBJ2-7,.,CASSRTGNSYEQYF,TGCGCCAGCAGCAGGACAGGCAACTCCTACGAGCAGTACTTC
TRBD1,TRBV7-9,15,TRBJ1-5,.,CASSPGQGINQPQHF,TGTGCCAGCAGCCCGGGACAGGGGATAAATCAGCCCCAGCATTTT
TRBD1,TRBV5-6,16,TRBJ1-5,.,CASSLSADRYNQPQHF,TGTGCCAGCAGCTTGTCAGCGGACAGGTACAATCAGCCCCAGCATTTT
.,TRBV12-1,15,TRBJ2-5,.,CASSPQPAGGETQYF,TGTGCCAGCAGCCCTCAACCAGCGGGAGGGGAGACCCAGTACTTC
.,TRBV10-2,15,TRBJ1-3,.,CASIPPVVSGNTIYF,TGCGCCAGCATCCCTCCCGTGGTCTCTGGAAACACCATATATTTT
.,TRBV30,12,TRBJ2-7,.,CAWRGSRYEQYF,TGTGCCTGGAGGGGGTCTCGCTACGAGCAGTACTTC
.,TRBV5-1,12,TRBJ2-3,.,CASSLEVDTQYF,TGCGCCAGCAGCTTGGAGGTGGACACGCAGTATTTT
.,TRBV5-1,14,TRBJ2-3,.,CASSLAVSTDTQYF,TGCGCCAGCAGCTTAGCGGTTAGCACAGATACGCAGTATTTT
.,TRBV7-6,12,TRBJ1-1,once,CASSPGGSEAFF,TGTGCCAGCAGCCCCGGGGGATCTGAAGCTTTCTTT
.,TRBV10-3,14,TRBJ1-3,.,CAISVQFSGNTIYF,TGTGCCATCAGCGTACAGTTCTCTGGAAACACCATATATTTT
TRBD2,TRBV7-7,17,TRBJ2-3,.,CASSLRAGGEVGDTQYF,TGTGCCAGCAGCTTAAGAGCGGGAGGGGAGGTAGGAGATACGCAGTATTTT
.,TRBV2,13,TRBJ2-3,once,CASSANFGDTQYF,TGTGCCAGCAGTGCGAATTTCGGGGATACGCAGTATTTT
.,TRBV9,13,TRBJ1-3,.,CASSPTDGNTIYF,TGTGCCAGCAGCCCCACAGATGGAAACACCATATATTTT
.,TRBV29-1,13,TRBJ2-1,once,CSVSKFSYNEQFF,TGCAGCGTTTCTAAGTTTAGCTACAATGAGCAGTTCTTC
.,TRBV6-1,12,TRBJ1-2,few,CASSEGPYGYTF,TGTGCCAGCAGTGAAGGACCGTATGGCTACACCTTC
TRBD2,TRBV6-5,14,TRBJ2-7,.,CASSPTSGTHEQYF,TGTGCCAGCAGCCCGACTAGCGGGACTCACGAGCAGTACTTC
.,TRBV5-1,16,TRBJ2-3,.,CASSLVAVFSTDTQYF,TGCGCCAGCAGCTTGGTGGCAGTTTTTAGCACAGATACGCAGTATTTT
.,TRBV10-3,12,TRBJ2-7,once,CAISEGGHEQYF,TGTGCCATCAGTGAAGGGGGACACGAGCAGTACTTC
TRBD1,TRBV7-2,15,TRBJ1-2,.,CASSLDPGTGYGYTF,TGTGCCAGCAGCTTAGACCCCGGGACAGGGTATGGCTACACCTTC
TRBD1,TRBV6-6,14,TRBJ1-5,.,CASFTGDSNQPQHF,TGTGCCAGCTTTACAGGGGATAGCAATCAGCCCCAGCATTTT
TRBD1,TRBV6-1,15,TRBJ2-5,.,CASSEGRGSWETQYF,TGTGCCAGCAGTGAGGGCAGGGGGAGTTGGGAGACCCAGTACTTC
.,TRBV7-3,15,TRBJ2-7,.,CASSPGQIANYEQYF,TGTGCCAGCAGCCCCGGTCAGATTGCTAACTACGAGCAGTACTTC
.,TRBV19,14,TRBJ2-7,.,CASSIGAGVYEQYF,TGTGCCAGTAGTATAGGGGCAGGGGTCTACGAGCAGTACTTC
TRBD1,TRBV7-7,15,TRBJ1-2,.,CASSLYWTGAYGYTF,TGTGCCAGCAGCTTATATTGGACAGGGGCCTATGGCTACACCTTC
TRBD1,TRBV10-3,12,TRBJ1-4,.,CAISAGQGQLFF,TGTGCCATCAGTGCAGGACAGGGTCAACTGTTTTTT
TRBD2,TRBV7-9,16,TRBJ2-7,.,CASSFLAGEVPYEQYF,TGTGCCAGCAGCTTCTTAGCGGGAGAGGTTCCCTACGAGCAGTACTTC
.,TRBV7-9,16,TRBJ1-4,.,CASSLGSVATNEKLFF,TGTGCCAGCAGCTTAGGGTCAGTCGCAACTAATGAAAAACTGTTTTTT
.,TRBV5-4,13,TRBJ2-1,.,CASSPRAYTEQFF,TGTGCCAGCAGCCCTCGGGCCTATACTGAGCAGTTCTTC
.,TRBV6-1,10,TRBJ2-7,.,CASGTVEQYF,TGTGCCAGCGGCACCGTCGAGCAGTACTTC
.,TRBV28,13,TRBJ2-7,once,CASSLGGSYEQYF,TGTGCCAGCAGTTTAGGGGGGAGCTACGAGCAGTACTTC
TRBD1,TRBV19,15,TRBJ1-4,.,CASSSRGTGYEKLFF,TGTGCCAGTAGTAGCCGGGGGACAGGTTATGAAAAACTGTTTTTT
.,TRBV19,18,TRBJ1-4,.,CASSPWAGDLATNEKLFF,TGTGCCAGTAGTCCGTGGGCAGGGGACCTCGCAACTAATGAAAAACTGTTTTTT
.,TRBV10-1,13,TRBJ2-2,.,CASSEGNTGELFF,TGCGCCAGCAGTGAGGGAAACACCGGGGAGCTGTTTTTT
TRBD1,TRBV28,14,TRBJ1-1,.,CASSLPTGITEAFF,TGTGCCAGCAGTTTACCGACAGGGATCACTGAAGCTTTCTTT
TRBD2,TRBV27,15,TRBJ2-1,.,CASIPRLAGGNEQFF,TGTGCCAGCATTCCTCGGCTAGCGGGAGGGAATGAGCAGTTCTTC
.,TRBV7-3,17,TRBJ2-5,.,CASSLGVGGGLQETQYF,TGTGCCAGCAGCTTAGGCGTCGGAGGAGGCCTCCAAGAGACCCAGTACTTC
.,TRBV7-3,14,TRBJ1-1,few,CASSLARGSTEAFF,TGTGCCAGCAGCTTAGCCCGGGGCAGCACTGAAGCTTTCTTT
.,TRBV6-5,13,TRBJ1-2,.,CASSYGPGGGYTF,TGTGCCAGCAGTTACGGTCCGGGGGGTGGCTACACCTTC
.,TRBV13,13,TRBJ2-7,.,CASSLDSPYEQYF,TGTGCCAGCAGCTTAGACTCCCCTTACGAGCAGTACTTC
.,TRBV5-1,14,TRBJ2-3,once,CASSFEGGTDTQYF,TGCGCCAGCAGCTTTGAGGGAGGCACAGATACGCAGTATTTT
.,TRBV29-1,16,TRBJ2-2,.,CSVGSGLKTNTGELFF,TGCAGCGTTGGTAGCGGACTTAAAACGAACACCGGGGAGCTGTTTTTT
.,TRBV9,14,TRBJ2-7,.,CASSGEGQADEQYF,TGTGCCAGCAGCGGGGAGGGACAGGCCGACGAGCAGTACTTC
.,TRBV6-6,14,TRBJ1-5,.,CASSYRGGNQPQHF,TGTGCCAGCAGTTATCGGGGCGGTAATCAGCCCCAGCATTTT